This T cell receptor (beta chain) was identified in a study of T cell responses to AZD1222 COVID-19 vaccine. Study observations and caveats: Spike-wide vaccine-associated CD4 TCRs dominated at 160-218 and 743-854.

A word on this clone: Its antigen remains unknown.

TCRdb's table, derived via immunoSEQ multiplex PCR, lists solely in-frame clones and lacks some. The repertoire holds 110,000 or so clones, with about 87% as singletons. Trimming removed 7 bases at V and 2 bases at J, with 12 bases between. The CDR3 covers 14 residues. From germline, CDR1 is SGHRS and CDR2 YFSETQ. Sequences were derived from peripheral blood, sampled on day 0 of AZD1222 vaccination. This chain joins TRBV5-1 and TRBJ2-2; D is uncertain. This TCR was sampled from an adult in good health. Here the CDR3 DNA reads TGCGCCAGCGGGATTCGCCTAAACACCGGGGAGCTGTTTTTT. This translates into CASGIRLNTGELFF.